These 5 T cell receptor beta chains originate from one sample sequenced in a study of human T cells and chemical hapten exposure. Time point given: patch test 2, 6 weeks after DPC sensitization. Treatment noted: therapeutic diphenylcyclopropenone sensitization with weekly scalp DPC. In TCRdb, the RACE reads were re-called with MiXCR into one record per CDR3 protein. Altogether around 99,000 distinct CDR3 sequences are present, roughly a tenth being singletons, with the ten largest covering about 3.4%. This sample comprised whole blood, obtained in connection with sensitization to the hapten diphenylcyclopropenone (DPC). These receptors originate from a woman aged 40-49 years with alopecia areata. Some clones in this sample may be carry-over from other donors' samples.

This clonotype appeared many times. The chain joins TRBV20-1 to TRBJ2-7; 11 bases agree with TRBD1. The length of the CDR3 is 13 residues. Germline assignment: CDR1 DFQATT and CDR2 SNEGSKA (reference sequence). V was clipped by 3 bases and J by 4 bases; unmatched bases: 2. This chain's CDR3 is CSASGDRGYEQYF. In DNA form, the CDR3 reads TGCAGTGCTAGTGGGGACAGGGGGTACGAGCAGTACTTC.

This clonotype has ten or more counts. The CDR3 nucleotides read TGCAGCGCCCTAGGGGAGGGAAACTACGAGCAGTACTTC. This gives the protein CSALGEGNYEQYF. J is TRBJ2-7 and V is TRBV29-1; TRBD2 matches at 7 bases. The V gene's germline CDR1 is SQVTM and CDR2 ANQGSEA. This CDR3 has 13 amino acids. Trimming cost V 7 bases and J 3 bases; bases outside gene matches: 9.

This clonotype came up many times. The gene calls are TRBV6-5 and TRBJ2-3; 14 bases are shared with TRBD2. Germline CDR1 reads MNHEY; CDR2 reads SVGAGI. This CDR3 is 17 amino acids long. The trim removed 6 bases at V and 6 bases at J, leaving 11 bases unmatched. CDR3 sequence (DNA): TGTGCCAGCAGACGCGGGACTAGCGGGGGCTTTCCTGATACGCAGTATTTT. As protein: CASRRGTSGGFPDTQYF.

This clonotype was counted ten times or more. The chain joins TRBV5-1 to TRBJ2-1, with 7 bases fitting TRBD1. Germline CDR1 reads SGHRS; CDR2 reads YFSETQ. The CDR3 extends over 16 amino acids. Germline trimming cut 3 bases from V and 2 bases from J; bases unmatched to any gene: 8. CDR3 loop: CASSYQRRGPYNEQFF. The CDR3 DNA reads TGCGCCAGCAGCTACCAGCGAAGGGGGCCCTACAATGAGCAGTTCTTC.

The table lists this clonotype with many counts. J is TRBJ1-1 and V is TRBV27; 11 positions match TRBD1. Trimming took 5 bases from V and 4 from J; bases not matched to a gene: 6. Germline V lookup: CDR1 MNHEY, CDR2 SMNVEV (reference sequence). The CDR3 sequence is 15 residues long. The CDR3 here is CASSKGTGGVTEAFF. CDR3 DNA sequence: TGTGCCAGCAGTAAGGGGACAGGGGGTGTCACTGAAGCTTTCTTT.